This T cell receptor beta chain comes out of a study of blood T cell repertoires in COVID-19. About the study: Samples came from the United States, Italy and Spain, spanning acute and convalescent COVID-19.

Per the study methods: Estimated nucleated cell counts came from reference gene primer amplification. Data came from immunoSEQ multiplex PCR; TCRdb stores just in-frame clones and leaves some out. Clone size and V and J calls were adopted from that table, with D and trimming inferred from the DNA. The sample records about 99,000 clones, roughly 84% being singletons. The clonotype originates from a woman aged 60-70 years in a cohort sampled during active or convalescent COVID-19. The specimen was peripheral blood.

The chain's CDR3 is CASSWNDRNTGELFF. CDR3 nucleotide sequence: TGCGCCAGCAGCTGGAACGACAGGAACACCGGGGAGCTGTTTTTT. The J gene is TRBJ2-2, the V gene TRBV5-1; D may be TRBD1 (5 bases). V was trimmed by 3 bases and J by 1 base, leaving 10 bases between them. This CDR3 has 15 amino acids. CDR1 is SGHRS and CDR2 is YFSETQ in the germline V gene. Together with reference TRBV5-1 and TRBJ2-2, the CDR3 gives the full variable domain: KAGVTQTPRYLIKTRGQQVTLSCSPISGHRSVSWYQQTPGQGLQFLFEYFSETQRNKGNFPGRFSGRQFSNSRSEMNVSTLELGDSALYLCASSWNDRNTGELFFGEGSRLTVL.